This TCR beta chain was retrieved from a study of cytomegalovirus exposure and HLA in healthy donors (dated by TCRdb to 2015 to 2018). Describing the broader study: According to a later analysis, one platform produced both the 120 validation repertoires and the 720 or so repertoires of the first cohort. The study aimed to test whether cataloging public T cell receptors could reveal signatures of past pathogen exposure. In addition to the first cohort of around 670 subjects, a separate validation cohort of approximately 130 different subjects was used. To predict cytomegalovirus infection status, the study brought together high-throughput TCR immunosequencing, statistical association of individual TCRs with disease status, and machine learning. Findings and caveats that apply to the study as a whole: The study listed 150 to 200 TCR beta chains as associated with cytomegalovirus. In both the original and validation cohorts, the classifier was reported to diagnose cytomegalovirus status with high specificity and sensitivity. Subsequent analysis determined that TCRs grouped into clusters in the first cohort also showed a tendency toward co-occurrence across the roughly 120 validation repertoires, and approximately 94% of cluster scores exceeded 0. A later analysis lacked HLA typing for the validation cohort, so it scored co-occurrence in that cohort across all 120 or so repertoires. In vitro tests confirmed that a few of the cytomegalovirus-associated TCR beta chains recognize cytomegalovirus antigens. Most TCR sequences were seen in very few donors, while some public TCRs were found in many individuals. The authors suggested that the approach could potentially be extended to other disease states and immunological phenotypes.

Spanning cysteine to phenylalanine, the CDR3 consists of 18 amino acids. Solely the CDR3 DNA is kept, with 54 bases framed from the first base. CDR1 SEHNR and CDR2 FQNEAQ are derived from the germline V gene (reference sequence). Ends trimmed: V by 6 bases, J by 3 bases; bases unmatched to a gene: 15. Library method: the immunoSEQ multiplex PCR assay. Turning to the authors' computational methods: A statistical classification framework was built to diagnose cytomegalovirus status from the catalog of TCR beta chain sequences. TCRdb took over this immuneACCESS table, retaining in-frame rearrangements with V and J assigned. Such tables are incomplete; in checked studies, under half of the missing clones stem from an unresolved V gene, and the remainder is unexplained. The D gene and trimming were derived from the DNA, and the V and J assignments and clone size from that table. The sample table contains 190,000 or so clones; only one count was recorded for around 82% of them. The ten largest clones capture 2.5% to 3% of the sample.

For this clone: It lacks a known antigen. Base quality data are lacking; no much larger clone is found one base away.

Donors formed part of the validation cohort, which comprised some 120 subjects and was distinct from the first cohort of fewer than 750 subjects. The chain joins TRBV7-9 to TRBJ2-1; 9 of the junction bases match TRBD1. The receptor was isolated from a woman aged 18-29 years in good health and CMV-seropositive. Sequences were obtained from PBMCs. The nucleotide sequence is given as TGTGCCAGCAGTTTTAAGGGGGGAGGGACAGGGTTCTACAATGAGCAGTTCTTC. Its translation reads: CASSFKGGGTGFYNEQFF.